The present T cell receptor beta chain was sequenced within a study of untreated major depressive disorder. The V and J ends lost 6 bases and 5 bases respectively, with 13 bases between them. In germline, CDR1 is MNHEY, CDR2 SMNVEV (reference sequence). CDR3 length: 14 residues. Some clones are missing from TCRdb's copy, which holds only in-frame ones; the method was immunoSEQ multiplex PCR. The sample includes 15,000 to 20,000 clones, over 75% of them seen just once. The TCR originated in a woman in her twenties or thirties in good health. The rearrangement uses TRBV27 and TRBJ1-4; D is ambiguous. Sequencing used CD4+ T cells from PBMCs. The CDR3 reads CASRSTPGNEKLFF. The DNA of the CDR3 is TGTGCCAGCAGATCAACCCCTGGGAATGAAAAACTGTTTTTT.